Below are 8 T cell receptor beta chains sequenced from a single sample in a study of T cell repertoires in aging, cancer and after chemotherapy. Peripheral blood genomic DNA, not sorted cells or RNA, was the template. Rearranged V-D-J TRB sequences were amplified with a mixed TRB-A/B primer pool. TCRdb fed the multiplex PCR reads into MiXCR, producing one record per CDR3 protein. Of more than 8,500 distinct CDR3 sequences listed, approximately 40% are singletons. The sample taken for sequencing was blood. These receptors originate from a human donor in good health.

This clonotype has only a few counts. The genes are TRBV20-1 and TRBJ2-7, with D possibly TRBD1 on 6 matching bases. The J call is uncertain, as TRBJ2-1 better fits the DNA end. The germline V gene has CDR1 DFQATT and CDR2 SNEGSKA (reference sequence). The CDR3 runs 15 residues. In DNA form, the CDR3 reads TGCAGTGCTAGAGTTTCGCGCAGGGGAGCGTATGAGCAGTTCTTC. Protein: CSARVSRRGAYEQFF.

The rearrangement joins TRBV6-5 to TRBJ2-2; 12 bases fit TRBD2. This CDR3 region has 16 residues. Germline CDR1 reads MNHEY; CDR2 reads SVGAGI. Unmatched junction bases numbered 11, after V lost 8 bases and J lost 7 bases. CDR3 sequence: CASCGQELAGGGELFF. CDR3 in DNA: TGTGCCAGCTGTGGACAAGAACTAGCGGGAGGCGGGGAGCTGTTTTTT.

Of note for this clonotype: Germline and junction disagree at one end, which may indicate a read error. J is TRBJ2-5 and V is TRBV5-5; D perhaps matches TRBD2 (5 bases). The CDR3 has 14 amino acids. Germline-derived CDR1 and CDR2 are SGHKS and YYEKEE (reference sequence). CDR3 amino acids: CASSSGNFQETQYF. The DNA of the CDR3 is TGCGCCAGCAGCTCGGGGAATTTCCAAGAGACCCAGTACTTC.

This clonotype is medium-sized within its sample. The chain combines TRBV29-1 with TRBJ2-3, with D unresolved. With 4 bases removed from V and 1 base from J, the gap between germline ends came to 9 bases. Germline CDR1 SQVTM, CDR2 ANQGSEA. CDR3 size: 13 residues. The chain's CDR3 is CSVAQKGTDTQYF. CDR3 nucleotides: TGCAGCGTTGCTCAAAAGGGCACAGATACGCAGTATTTT.

This clonotype was recorded a few times. The rearrangement links TRBV13 to TRBJ2-5; 7 nucleotides line up with TRBD1. V trimming: 4 bases; J trimming: 0 bases; junction bases outside the gene matches: 5. Germline CDR1 and CDR2: PRHDT and FYEKMQ (reference sequence). The CDR3 consists of 15 residues. CDR3 nucleotide sequence: TGTGCCAGCAGCTGGCGGACAGGAAACCAAGAGACCCAGTACTTC. This codes for CASSWRTGNQETQYF. Full variable domain (outside the CDR3, taken from reference TRBV13 and TRBJ2-5): AAGVIQSPRHLIKEKRETATLKCYPIPRHDTVYWYQQGPGQDPQFLISFYEKMQSDKGSIPDRFSAQQFSDYHSELNMSSLELGDSALYFCASSWRTGNQETQYFGPGTRLLVL.

In its sample, this clonotype ranks as medium-sized. The genes are TRBV29-1 and TRBJ2-1, with D unresolved. This CDR3 spans 12 amino acids. Germline CDR1 SQVTM, CDR2 ANQGSEA. The V end lost 2 bases, the J end lost 8 bases, and 10 bases lay between the germline ends. The CDR3 sequence: CSVEPGPDEQFF. CDR3 nucleotides: TGCAGCGTTGAACCGGGTCCGGATGAGCAGTTCTTC.

The chain combines TRBV11-3 with TRBJ1-2, with D perhaps matching TRBD1 (6 bases). V gave up 0 bases and J gave up 9 bases, with 14 bases separating them. Germline V gives CDR1 SGHNT, CDR2 YENEEA. The CDR3 runs 14 residues. The CDR3 here is CASSLEQGGGSYTF. As DNA, the CDR3 is TGTGCCAGCAGCTTAGAACAGGGTGGCGGAAGCTACACCTTC. Together with reference TRBV11-3 and TRBJ1-2, the CDR3 gives the full variable domain: EAGVVQSPRYKIIEKKQPVAFWCNPISGHNTLYWYLQNLGQGPELLIRYENEEAVDDSQLPKDRFSAERLKGVDSTLKIQPAELGDSAVYLCASSLEQGGGSYTFGSGTRLTVV.

The count of this clonotype is one. This chain connects TRBV5-8 to TRBJ2-3; D may match TRBD1 or TRBD2 (6 bases each). The V end lost 4 bases, the J end lost 2 bases, and 17 bases lay between the germline ends. Germline V lookup: CDR1 SGHTS, CDR2 YDEGEE. CDR3 length: 16 residues. The CDR3 here is CASSGPQGRTTDTQYF. CDR3 coding DNA: TGTGCCAGCAGCGGACCTCAGGGGAGGACCACAGATACGCAGTATTTT.